This T cell receptor beta chain is drawn from a study of T cells in Graves' hyperthyroidism and ophthalmopathy (dated by TCRdb to about 2019). The study in broad terms: Peripheral blood samples were taken at initial diagnosis, before any treatment was given. To identify TCR V-J signatures that set the groups apart, the researchers used a discovery cohort of 100 patients, made up of under 50 with Graves' ophthalmopathy and 57 with stable Graves' hyperthyroidism. Whether ophthalmopathy could be predicted prospectively was tested in an independent validation cohort made up of approximately 19 hyperthyroidism patients plus 17 patients who later progressed to ophthalmopathy. The approximately 98 discovery patients were randomly divided into training and test sets at a 7:3 ratio. The study also compared thyroid tissue and blood T-cell repertoires from 6 or 7 Graves' hyperthyroidism patients. After sampling, hyperthyroidism patients received methimazole starting at 30 mg daily, and ophthalmopathy patients received high-dose intravenous methylprednisolone. The paper reports TCR Vbeta CDR3 sequencing of some 140 peripheral blood samples: 43 ophthalmopathy, fewer than 85 hyperthyroidism and some 17 progressor patients. General findings and caveats noted by the study authors: Most expanded thyroid clonotypes (frequency above 0.001) were also detected in blood, suggesting blood repertoires may reflect thyroid immune responses. During validation, the model predicted progression to ophthalmopathy a median of about 6.5 months ahead of onset, with almost 71% sensitivity and roughly 72% specificity. Sample size was not statistically predetermined, and blinding of investigators to group allocation was not performed. Ophthalmopathy was separated from stable hyperthyroidism by a 13 V-J signature model, with about 86% sensitivity and approximately 81% specificity obtained in cross-validation and 80%/75% obtained in testing.

Stable Graves' hyperthyroidism was defined as the absence of progression to ophthalmopathy over 18 months of follow-up. The hyperthyroidism patients were between 18 and 65 years old and newly diagnosed, with a disease duration of less than 2 months. The study excluded patients with uncontrolled infections, other autoimmune diseases, pregnancy or lactation. Diagnoses were established on the basis of clinical symptoms, serum thyroxine and TRAb, thyroid ultrasound, and orbital computed tomography. PBMCs were separated from about 10 ml of fresh peripheral blood using Ficoll-Paque density gradient centrifugation. Total RNA was extracted with Trizol reagent, and quality was checked on an Agilent 2100 Bioanalyzer. Of note for this clonotype: Its antigen specificity is not known. Base-call qualities are not available, and no considerably larger clone is one nucleotide away.

Including the terminal cysteine and phenylalanine, the CDR3 comprises 15 residues. Of all the DNA, just the CDR3 is kept, 45 bases in frame from base 1. The germline V gene encodes CDR1 SGHAT and CDR2 FQNNGV. V loses 1 base, J loses 1 base, and the germline ends lie 11 bases apart. TCR beta CDR3 regions were amplified from RNA transcripts. The first round of RT-PCR for the TCR CDR3 was performed with the HTBI primer set and the Qiagen OneStep RT-PCR kit. Libraries were constructed in a second round of multiplex PCR, after which size selection and purification were carried out. The libraries were sequenced on an Illumina HiSeq2000 using paired-end 100 bp reads. The authors' analysis ran thus. Raw data were processed with SOAPnuke, discarding reads with adapters, uncalled bases, mean Phred below 15, or no exact constant-primer or identifier match. COPE v1.2.5 was used to merge the high-quality paired reads, and each unique nucleotide sequence was defined as a clonotype. MiTCR v1.1 was used to align the clonotypes against IMGT TRBV, TRBD and TRBJ reference segments. Only V-J combinations with frequency above 0.0001, covering approximately 99% of repertoires, were analysed. The TCS score was defined as the ratio of F50 (clonal expansion) to E x V (chaos), calculated using BLOSUM62-based TCRdist between CDR3 peptides within each V-J. Welch's t-statistics and random forest reduced just over 500 V-J features to roughly 13, which were used in a naive Bayes classifier (R e1071). TCRdb took the public reads, trimmed them with fastp at Q25, ran MiXCR for clone calling and kept in-frame beta chains. Identical CDR3 proteins give one entry, which carries the most common genes and DNA. The V and J calls here are based on TCRdb, not the publication. The table for this sample lists approximately 640,000 distinct CDR3 sequences; 15% to 20% of them were counted only once. Together, the top ten hold over 3.5% of the sample.

The sample taken for sequencing was blood. The TCR sequence derives from a woman in her twenties or thirties with Graves' hyperthyroidism. The chain is made from TRBV11-2 and TRBJ2-7; there is no confident call for the D gene. This receptor carries the CDR3 CASSLGPLGSYEQYF. The bases read TGTGCCAGCAGCTTAGGACCCCTGGGGTCCTACGAGCAGTACTTC.